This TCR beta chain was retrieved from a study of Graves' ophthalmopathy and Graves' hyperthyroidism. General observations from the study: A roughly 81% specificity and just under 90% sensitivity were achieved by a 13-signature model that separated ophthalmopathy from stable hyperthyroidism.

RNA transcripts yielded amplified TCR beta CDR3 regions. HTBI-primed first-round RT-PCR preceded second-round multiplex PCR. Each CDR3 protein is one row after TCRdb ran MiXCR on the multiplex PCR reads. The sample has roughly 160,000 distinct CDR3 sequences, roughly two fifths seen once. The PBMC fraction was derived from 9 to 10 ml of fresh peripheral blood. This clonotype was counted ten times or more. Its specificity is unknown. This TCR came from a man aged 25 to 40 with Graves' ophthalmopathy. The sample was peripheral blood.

As DNA, the CDR3 is TGTGCCAGCAGCTTCTTAGGGAATTATCAGTACTTC. Encoded protein: CASSFLGNYQYF. The rearrangement joins TRBV7-2 to TRBJ2-4; D unclear. CDR3 length: 12 residues. Per germline, CDR1 SGHTA and CDR2 FQGNSA. Trimming took 3 bases from V and 12 from J, leaving 12 bases between them.